Below, one T cell receptor (beta chain) is given with its context. V gave up 6 bases and J gave up 5 bases; unmatched junction bases: 10. Germline lookup yields CDR1 SGHAT and CDR2 FQNNGV. CDR3 length equals 15 residues. RNA extraction and reverse transcription yielded cDNA as sequencing template. Profiling relied on immunoSEQ multiplex PCR, and the TCRdb table lists in-frame clones only, not all of them. The sample lists about 200,000 clones, roughly 50% occurring once. This record comes from a study of CD8+ T cells in alopecia areata. Study details: The authors scored treated patients' severity by affected scalp percentage.

Stated treatment: oral pan-JAK inhibitor, 5-10 mg twice daily. The V and J genes are TRBV11-2 and TRBJ2-5; 9 nucleotides agree with TRBD2. This sequence originates from a human donor with alopecia areata. The source material was CD4+ T cells sorted from blood, sampled at week 24, from a patient treated with tofacitinib. The CDR3 nucleotides are TGTGCCAGCAGTCCCGTTCTAGCGGGACGGGAGACCCAGTACTTC. It translates to CASSPVLAGRETQYF. The full variable domain, its missing parts supplied by reference TRBV11-2 and TRBJ2-5, is EAGVAQSPRYKIIEKRQSVAFWCNPISGHATLYWYQQILGQGPKLLIQFQNNGVVDDSQLPKDRFSAERLKGVDSTLKIQPAKLEDSAVYLCASSPVLAGRETQYFGPGTRLLVL.